The 3 T cell receptor beta chains below come from one sample, sequenced in a study of glioma-infiltrating T cells. The iRepertoire nested amplicon-rescue multiplex PCR amplified TCR alpha and beta CDR3s from RNA. TCRdb independently ran MiXCR on the multiplex PCR reads; one entry per CDR3 protein. Seen here are about 180,000 distinct CDR3 sequences, approximately 40% observed once, and the top ten hold roughly 5.4%. Input material: glioma tissue, nonneoplastic brain tissue, or PBMCs (not recorded which). Receptors were obtained from a human donor with low-grade glioma or glioblastoma, undergoing nonglioma brain surgery, or in good health (not recorded which).

The V gene is TRBV7-9, the J gene TRBJ2-1; tentative D call: TRBD1 (5 bases). V gave up 2 bases and J gave up 7 bases, with 24 bases separating them. Per germline, CDR1 SEHNR and CDR2 FQNEAQ (reference sequence). This CDR3 has 18 residues. In DNA, the CDR3 is TGTGCCAGCAGCTTATCGGGCAGGGTACCCACGTGTGGAAATGAGCAGTTCTTC. Its protein product is CASSLSGRVPTCGNEQFF.

The J gene is TRBJ2-1, the V gene TRBV5-4; a possible D gene is TRBD1 (8 bases). The CDR3 is made up of 15 amino acids. CDR1 is SGHNT and CDR2 is YYREEE in the germline V gene (reference sequence). The germline V and J ends were trimmed by 4 bases and 4 bases, with 15 bases remaining between them. This chain's CDR3 is CASSVQGGIYNEQFF. The DNA for the CDR3 is TGTGCCAGCAGCGTACAGGGGGGGATTTACAATGAGCAGTTCTTC.

To note about this clonotype: One base away lies a much larger clone, so this may be a sequencing read error. This rearrangement joins TRBV7-9 to TRBJ2-3, with TRBD2 as a possible D gene (6 bases). V shed 3 bases and J shed 4 bases, with 14 bases lying between them. Germline V gene lookup returns CDR1 SEHNR and CDR2 FQNEAQ (reference sequence). The CDR3 consists of 15 residues. The CDR3: CASSLDLASADTQYF. CDR3 sequence (DNA): TGTGCCAGCAGCTTGGATCTTGCTAGCGCAGATACGCAGTATTTT.